The clone carrying this T cell receptor (beta chain) was detected ten times or more. Antigen specificity is unknown. The CDR3 totals 14 residues. Germline values: CDR1 DFQATT, CDR2 SNEGSKA (reference sequence). V shed 0 bases, J shed 10 bases, and the junction held 7 bases outside the gene matches. This entry comes from a study of breast tumors, draining lymph nodes, adjacent tissues. General study points: Compared with lymph nodes, tumors were less diverse; compared with nontumor tissue, more.

One entry per CDR3 protein, called by TCRdb with MiXCR from the multiplex PCR reads. The sample has roughly 220,000 distinct CDR3 sequences, less than 40% seen once; the top ten hold over 3.5%. The lymph nodes were axillary draining lymph nodes from breast cancer patients. The V call is TRBV20-1, the J call TRBJ2-3; TRBD2 matches 10 bases. The receptor was isolated from a female donor with breast cancer. Some clones in this sample may be carry-over from other donors' samples. Sequences were obtained from axillary lymph node tissue. The CDR3 DNA reads as TGCAGTGCTAGAGATCCGACTAGCGGGCTGGCGCAGTATTTT. Its protein product is CSARDPTSGLAQYF.